These T cell receptor beta chains were read from a single sample in a study of OX40 agonist ivuxolimab in advanced cancers. Generated by immunoSEQ multiplex PCR, the TCRdb table keeps only in-frame clones and is missing some. The data contain some 100,000 clones, less than 90% of them singletons. The sample consisted of CD4+ or CD8+ T cells sorted from blood, taken in a trial of the OX40 agonist ivuxolimab. Source of these receptors: an adult with an advanced solid tumor such as melanoma, head and neck, liver or kidney cancer. Both conserved end residues are part of each CDR3. Fields, in order: D gene, V gene, CDR3 length, J gene, clone size, CDR3 protein, CDR3 DNA. A D gene is named only where the DNA matches it firmly. A clone size is listed for some rows: how often the clone was seen (once, few, many), or a class if it is expanded.

d_call: .
v_call: TRBV4-2
cdr3_length: 15
j_call: TRBJ2-3
clone_size: .
cdr3_aa: CASSVGSDNTDTQYF
cdr3_nt: TGTGCCAGCAGCGTGGGATCGGACAACACAGATACGCAGTATTTT

d_call: .
v_call: TRBV9
cdr3_length: 16
j_call: TRBJ2-1
clone_size: few
cdr3_aa: CASSVDPLRRRNEQFF
cdr3_nt: TGTGCCAGCAGCGTAGACCCCCTCCGACGTCGGAATGAGCAGTTCTTC

d_call: .
v_call: TRBV10-3
cdr3_length: 13
j_call: TRBJ1-4
clone_size: .
cdr3_aa: CAISGVGAEKLFF
cdr3_nt: TGTGCCATCAGTGGTGTCGGAGCTGAAAAACTGTTTTTT

d_call: .
v_call: TRBV6-1
cdr3_length: 15
j_call: TRBJ1-2
clone_size: .
cdr3_aa: CASSRTDVGNYGYTF
cdr3_nt: TGTGCCAGCAGTCGGACAGATGTGGGGAATTATGGCTACACCTTC

d_call: .
v_call: TRBV7-2
cdr3_length: 15
j_call: TRBJ1-3
clone_size: .
cdr3_aa: CASSLGGTSGNTIYF
cdr3_nt: TGTGCCAGCAGCTTAGGCGGGACAAGCGGAAACACCATATATTTT

d_call: TRBD1
v_call: TRBV28
cdr3_length: 15
j_call: TRBJ2-6
clone_size: .
cdr3_aa: CASSEDRAGANVLTF
cdr3_nt: TGTGCCAGCAGTGAGGACAGGGCTGGGGCCAACGTCCTGACTTTC

d_call: TRBD2
v_call: TRBV18
cdr3_length: 15
j_call: TRBJ2-4
clone_size: .
cdr3_aa: CASSPPSGEQNIQYF
cdr3_nt: TGTGCCAGCTCTCCGCCTAGCGGCGAACAAAACATTCAGTACTTC

d_call: .
v_call: TRBV4-2
cdr3_length: 16
j_call: TRBJ2-7
clone_size: .
cdr3_aa: CASSQDRGTGSYEQYF
cdr3_nt: TGTGCCAGCAGCCAAGATAGGGGGACTGGCTCCTACGAGCAGTACTTC

d_call: TRBD1
v_call: TRBV28
cdr3_length: 15
j_call: TRBJ1-6
clone_size: .
cdr3_aa: CASSLGQGGNSPLHF
cdr3_nt: TGTGCCAGCAGTTTAGGACAGGGGGGAAATTCACCCCTCCACTTT

d_call: TRBD2
v_call: TRBV7-3
cdr3_length: 19
j_call: TRBJ2-3
clone_size: .
cdr3_aa: CASSLWGLAGGLGTDTQYF
cdr3_nt: TGTGCCAGCAGCTTATGGGGACTAGCGGGAGGTTTAGGCACAGATACGCAGTATTTT

d_call: .
v_call: TRBV29-1
cdr3_length: 12
j_call: TRBJ1-1
clone_size: .
cdr3_aa: CSVEVVETEAFF
cdr3_nt: TGCAGCGTTGAAGTTGTGGAAACTGAAGCTTTCTTT

d_call: TRBD1
v_call: TRBV2
cdr3_length: 15
j_call: TRBJ1-2
clone_size: .
cdr3_aa: CASAGQGAPNYGYTF
cdr3_nt: TGTGCCAGCGCAGGACAGGGGGCTCCTAACTATGGCTACACCTTC

d_call: TRBD1
v_call: TRBV6-6
cdr3_length: 15
j_call: TRBJ2-1
clone_size: .
cdr3_aa: CASTPRGTTGGEQFF
cdr3_nt: TGTGCCAGCACCCCCCGTGGGACGACAGGGGGTGAGCAGTTCTTC

d_call: TRBD2
v_call: TRBV7-9
cdr3_length: 16
j_call: TRBJ2-3
clone_size: few
cdr3_aa: CASSLAFSGNTDTQYF
cdr3_nt: TGTGCCAGCAGCTTAGCGTTTAGCGGGAATACAGATACGCAGTATTTT

d_call: .
v_call: TRBV12-5
cdr3_length: 11
j_call: TRBJ2-1
clone_size: few
cdr3_aa: CASGPLTAEFF
cdr3_nt: TGTGCTAGTGGTCCCCTGACCGCCGAGTTCTTC

d_call: .
v_call: TRBV7-2
cdr3_length: 13
j_call: TRBJ2-5
clone_size: .
cdr3_aa: CASSLPSPETQYF
cdr3_nt: TGTGCCAGCAGCTTACCGTCCCCGGAGACCCAGTACTTC

d_call: .
v_call: TRBV14
cdr3_length: 15
j_call: TRBJ2-1
clone_size: .
cdr3_aa: CASSRDSGTRNVGFF
cdr3_nt: TGTGCCAGCAGCCGTGACTCCGGGACCCGCAATGTAGGGTTCTTC

d_call: .
v_call: TRBV7-6
cdr3_length: 15
j_call: TRBJ2-7
clone_size: .
cdr3_aa: CASSSRGRGGYEQYF
cdr3_nt: TGTGCCAGCAGCTCGAGGGGAAGGGGTGGCTACGAGCAGTACTTC

d_call: .
v_call: TRBV7-2
cdr3_length: 14
j_call: TRBJ2-1
clone_size: .
cdr3_aa: CASSLIRFGNEQFF
cdr3_nt: TGTGCCAGCAGCTTAATCCGGTTCGGCAATGAGCAGTTCTTC

d_call: .
v_call: TRBV5-6
cdr3_length: 12
j_call: TRBJ2-1
clone_size: once
cdr3_aa: CASSFDSSEQFF
cdr3_nt: TGTGCCAGCAGCTTTGATAGCTCTGAGCAGTTCTTC

d_call: TRBD1
v_call: TRBV5-1
cdr3_length: 15
j_call: TRBJ2-1
clone_size: .
cdr3_aa: CASSPRTGEGNEQFF
cdr3_nt: TGCGCCAGCAGCCCCAGGACAGGGGAGGGGAATGAGCAGTTCTTC

d_call: .
v_call: TRBV29-1
cdr3_length: 13
j_call: TRBJ1-2
clone_size: .
cdr3_aa: CSVGQGKDYGYTF
cdr3_nt: TGCAGCGTTGGGCAGGGGAAGGACTATGGCTACACCTTC

d_call: .
v_call: TRBV4-1
cdr3_length: 13
j_call: TRBJ1-1
clone_size: .
cdr3_aa: CASSQGVRTEAFF
cdr3_nt: TGCGCCAGCAGCCAAGGGGTCAGGACTGAAGCTTTCTTT

d_call: .
v_call: TRBV7-8
cdr3_length: 12
j_call: TRBJ2-2
clone_size: once
cdr3_aa: CASSHYGGELFF
cdr3_nt: TGTGCCAGCAGCCATTACGGCGGGGAGCTGTTTTTT

d_call: TRBD1
v_call: TRBV7-8
cdr3_length: 15
j_call: TRBJ1-6
clone_size: .
cdr3_aa: CASSLEGTDNSPLHF
cdr3_nt: TGTGCCAGCAGCTTAGAAGGGACAGATAATTCACCCCTCCACTTT

d_call: .
v_call: TRBV7-3
cdr3_length: 13
j_call: TRBJ2-3
clone_size: once
cdr3_aa: CASSLGLTDTQYF
cdr3_nt: TGTGCCAGCAGCCTGGGTTTGACAGATACGCAGTATTTT

d_call: .
v_call: TRBV5-1
cdr3_length: 13
j_call: TRBJ2-3
clone_size: .
cdr3_aa: CASSFKGSDTQYF
cdr3_nt: TGCGCCAGCAGCTTTAAAGGATCAGATACGCAGTATTTT

d_call: .
v_call: TRBV11-2
cdr3_length: 12
j_call: TRBJ2-3
clone_size: few
cdr3_aa: CASGTVGDTQYF
cdr3_nt: TGTGCCAGTGGCACAGTGGGAGATACGCAGTATTTT

d_call: .
v_call: TRBV19
cdr3_length: 14
j_call: TRBJ2-3
clone_size: .
cdr3_aa: CASSMIHSTDTQYF
cdr3_nt: TGTGCCAGTAGTATGATTCACAGCACAGATACGCAGTATTTT

d_call: .
v_call: TRBV5-8
cdr3_length: 16
j_call: TRBJ1-6
clone_size: .
cdr3_aa: CASSSEAGRTNSPLHF
cdr3_nt: TGTGCCAGCAGCTCCGAGGCGGGACGGACAAATTCACCCCTCCACTTT